Shown below are 31 T cell receptor beta chains from a single sample sequenced in a study of blood T cell repertoires in COVID-19. Clones were read by immunoSEQ multiplex PCR, and TCRdb kept only the in-frame ones, dropping some. This table holds some 87,000 clones, about 87% found once. The specimen was peripheral blood. The source of these receptors is a human donor in a cohort sampled during active COVID-19.

The rearrangement links TRBV5-1 to TRBJ1-2, with D tentatively TRBD1 (6 bases). The CDR3 is made up of 15 amino acids. Trimming cost V 1 base and J 7 bases, with 17 bases left between them. Germline CDR1 SGHRS, CDR2 YFSETQ. The CDR3 coding sequence is TGCGCCAGCAGCTTGACGGCGGAGGGGGGGCTTGGCTACACCTTC. As protein: CASSLTAEGGLGYTF.

The chain employs TRBV10-3 and TRBJ1-1; D possibly corresponds to TRBD1 (5 bases). This CDR3 has 15 amino acids. Germline V gene lookup returns CDR1 ENHRY and CDR2 SYGVKD. Trimming pared 6 bases from V and 0 bases from J, leaving 14 bases between. DNA of the CDR3: TGTGCCATCAGGCCGGGGGGGTCGATGAACACTGAAGCTTTCTTT. It translates to CAIRPGGSMNTEAFF.

The rearrangement uses TRBV2 and TRBJ1-2; D gene ambiguous. This CDR3 has 14 residues. Germline-derived CDR1 and CDR2 are SNHLY and FYNNEI. V was cut by 6 bases and J by 6 bases, with 17 bases left in between. The DNA of the CDR3 is TGTGCCAGCAGCCCCCCTGGACTCCTGAATGGCTACACCTTC. It codes for CASSPPGLLNGYTF.

This clone has a single count. This chain links TRBV3-1 (or the pseudogene TRBV3-2) with TRBJ2-3; 7 bases fit TRBD1. After removal of 4 bases from V and 4 bases from J, the junction contained 14 bases not matched to a gene. Germline loops: CDR1 LGHDT, CDR2 YNNKEL (reference sequence). The CDR3 spans 17 residues. The CDR3 bases are TGTGCCAGCAGCCCTCTCAATAGACAGGGAATTTCAGATACGCAGTATTTT. It is translated as CASSPLNRQGISDTQYF.

The chain employs TRBV7-2 and TRBJ2-7; tentative D call: TRBD1 (5 bases). The CDR3 length is 14 residues. Germline CDR1 SGHTA, CDR2 FQGNSA. Between the trimmed V and J ends, which lost 7 bases and 2 bases, there was a span of 15 bases. The CDR3 nucleotides are TGTGCCAGCACCCAAAGGCCAGGGACCTACGAGCAGTACTTC. This codes for CASTQRPGTYEQYF. The full variable domain, completed using reference TRBV7-2 and TRBJ2-7, is GAGVSQSPSNKVTEKGKDVELRCDPISGHTALYWYRQSLGQGLEFLIYFQGNSAPDKSGLPSDRFSAERTGGSVSTLTIQRTQQEDSAVYLCASTQRPGTYEQYFGPGTRLTVT.

The chain has TRBV9 and TRBJ2-5, with 9 bases fitting TRBD2. Per germline, CDR1 SGDLS and CDR2 YYNGEE. V shed 0 bases and J 4 bases; nucleotides not matched to a gene: 7. This CDR3 has 16 amino acids. For the CDR3, the DNA is TGTGCCAGCAGCGTAGCGGGGGTAGCGGGGGTAGAGACCCAGTACTTC. The encoded protein is CASSVAGVAGVETQYF.

The chain employs TRBV6-5 and TRBJ1-5; no firm D call. The CDR3 has 14 amino acids. Germline CDR1 and CDR2: MNHEY and SVGAGI. The V gene lost 6 bases and the J gene lost 2 bases, with 11 bases spanning the gap. The CDR3 here is CASSTSGGNQPQHF. The CDR3 DNA sequence: TGTGCCAGCAGCACCAGCGGGGGCAATCAGCCCCAGCATTTT.

The rearrangement joins TRBV9 to TRBJ2-7, with 8 nucleotides matching TRBD2. Germline-derived CDR1 and CDR2 are SGDLS and YYNGEE. This CDR3 region has 15 residues. The V segment lost 0 bases and the J segment 1 base; nucleotides outside the gene matches: 3. The CDR3 loop reads CASSVAVAGSYEQYF. DNA for the CDR3: TGTGCCAGCAGCGTAGCGGTAGCGGGGTCCTACGAGCAGTACTTC. The complete variable domain, with remaining parts taken from reference TRBV9 and TRBJ2-7, reads DSGVTQTPKHLITATGQRVTLRCSPRSGDLSVYWYQQSLDQGLQFLIQYYNGEERAKGNILERFSAQQFPDLHSELNLSSLELGDSALYFCASSVAVAGSYEQYFGPGTRLTVT.

This clone is medium-sized (0.01 to 0.1%) within its sample. The V gene is TRBV4-3, the J gene TRBJ2-7; weak D call: TRBD1 (6 bases). The CDR3 has 17 residues. Germline CDR1 reads LGHNA; CDR2 reads YSLEER. Trimming stripped 3 bases from V and 2 bases from J, with 20 bases between. CDR3 nucleotides: TGCGCCAGCAGCCAGGCCCTTGCAGGACAGTCTCCCTACGAGCAGTACTTC. Its translation is CASSQALAGQSPYEQYF.

The chain recombines TRBV2 with TRBJ1-1; the match to TRBD1 covers 8 bases. The CDR3 runs to 14 residues. After removal of 6 bases from V and 3 bases from J, the junction contained 6 bases not matched to a gene. In germline, CDR1 is SNHLY, CDR2 FYNNEI. CDR3 in DNA: TGTGCCAGCAGCGGGGACAGGTGGGACACTGAAGCTTTCTTT. It translates to CASSGDRWDTEAFF.

The chain has TRBV20-1 and TRBJ1-5, with unresolved D. The germline V and J ends were trimmed by 3 bases and 0 bases, with 12 bases remaining between them. CDR1 is DFQATT, CDR2 SNEGSKA, per germline (reference sequence). CDR3 size: 15 residues. The CDR3, as DNA: TGCAGTGCTAGTTTTGGAGACGGTAGCAATCAGCCCCAGCATTTT. Translated, it gives CSASFGDGSNQPQHF.

The V gene is TRBV6-6, the J gene TRBJ2-1; 9 positions match TRBD1. CDR3 length equals 15 residues. The germline CDR1 and CDR2 sequences are MNHNY and SVGAGI (reference sequence). The J segment lost 9 bases and the V segment lost 7 bases, leaving 13 bases of the junction unmatched. CDR3 bases: TGTGCCAGCACCTGGGGGGGACAGGGCCTCGTTGAGCAGTTCTTC. Amino acids: CASTWGGQGLVEQFF.

The rearrangement joins TRBV18 to TRBJ1-5; D remains ambiguous. This CDR3 has 13 residues. Trimming took off 3 bases at V and 5 bases at J, with 8 bases between the two ends. Germline V gene lookup returns CDR1 KGHSH and CDR2 LQKENI. The CDR3, as DNA: TGTGCCAGCTCACCCGACGGGGATCAGCCCCAGCATTTT. It yields the protein CASSPDGDQPQHF.

The V gene is TRBV20-1, the J gene TRBJ1-2; no definite D call. The CDR3 consists of 10 residues. Germline values: CDR1 DFQATT, CDR2 SNEGSKA (reference sequence). V was trimmed by 8 bases and J by 6 bases, leaving 10 bases between them. CDR3: CSMGDDGYTF. Here the CDR3 DNA reads TGCAGTATGGGAGACGATGGCTACACCTTC.

The chain carries TRBV4-1 and TRBJ2-7; 7 nucleotides match TRBD2. Germline CDR1 and CDR2: MGHRA and YSYEKL. V shed 0 bases, J shed 2 bases, and the junction held 4 bases outside the gene matches. This CDR3 contains 15 residues. The CDR3 DNA is TGCGCCAGCAGCCAAGATGCCGCGGGGGCCTACGAGCAGTACTTC. This sequence encodes CASSQDAAGAYEQYF.

V and J are TRBV4-1 and TRBJ1-4; D is possibly TRBD1 (6 bases). This CDR3 has 18 residues. The V end lost 3 bases, the J end lost 3 bases, and 20 bases lay between the germline ends. Germline V gene data show CDR1 as MGHRA and CDR2 as YSYEKL. In DNA form, the CDR3 reads TGCGCCAGCAGCCAGGTGAAAGGGGGGGGATTTGCTAATGAAAAACTGTTTTTT. Translating gives CASSQVKGGGFANEKLFF.

CDR3 coding DNA: TGTGCCAGCAGTGAAGGTTACAGGGATGGTGAAAAACTGTTTTTT. This encodes CASSEGYRDGEKLFF. The rearrangement uses TRBV2 and TRBJ1-4, with D perhaps matching TRBD1 (6 bases). Trimming left V 1 base short and J 7 bases short, with 13 bases between. This CDR3 region has 15 residues. Germline lookup yields CDR1 SNHLY and CDR2 FYNNEI.

This clone was detected only once. This chain connects TRBV5-1 to TRBJ2-1; D call uncertain. Germline V gene sequence: CDR1 SGHRS, CDR2 YFSETQ. The length of the CDR3 is 15 residues. The ends were cut back, 0 bases at V and 7 bases at J, with 14 bases in the middle. The chain's CDR3 is CASSLATAVSNEQFF. CDR3 bases: TGCGCCAGCAGCTTGGCTACAGCAGTCTCGAATGAGCAGTTCTTC.

The rearrangement links TRBV7-8 to TRBJ1-3; D remains unclear. Per the germline V gene, CDR1 is SGHVS and CDR2 is FQNEAQ. Trimming removed 6 bases at V and 7 bases at J, with 10 bases between. This CDR3 contains 12 residues. The CDR3 region is CASSPTGNTIYF. The CDR3 nucleotides are TGTGCCAGCAGTCCGACCGGGAACACCATATATTTT.

This clone showed up just once. The rearrangement links TRBV6-2 or TRBV6-3 to TRBJ1-1; D gene ambiguous. V dropped 2 bases and J dropped 0 bases, with 7 bases sitting between them. The CDR3 loop spans 14 amino acids. Germline V gene data show CDR1 as MNHEY and CDR2 as SVGEGT. DNA for the CDR3: TGTGCCAGCAGTTACGGCCAGTTGAACACTGAAGCTTTCTTT. This encodes CASSYGQLNTEAFF.

J is TRBJ1-2 and V is TRBV19; 10 bases align to TRBD1. The CDR3 spans 13 residues. The J segment lost 6 bases and the V segment lost 3 bases, leaving 1 base of the junction unmatched. CDR1 is LNHDA and CDR2 is SQIVND in the germline V gene (reference sequence). The CDR3 bases are TGTGCCAGTAGTATTGGGACAGGGGATGGCTACACCTTC. It translates to CASSIGTGDGYTF.

The chain couples TRBV5-1 to TRBJ1-2; a possible D gene is TRBD1 (6 bases). This CDR3 has 15 residues. CDR1 is SGHRS, CDR2 YFSETQ, per germline. V was pared by 2 bases and J by 7 bases, with 18 bases between. CDR3 loop: CASSFLQGSGGGYTF. For the CDR3, the DNA is TGCGCCAGCAGCTTCCTTCAGGGGTCTGGCGGTGGCTACACCTTC.

V usage is TRBV30 and J usage is TRBJ2-1; 7 bases map to TRBD2. The ends lost 4 bases at V and 3 bases at J; junction bases unmatched: 6. This CDR3 comprises 14 residues. Germline CDR1 is GTSNPN and CDR2 is SVGIG (reference sequence). This chain's CDR3 is CAWNGRGYYNEQFF. For the CDR3, the DNA is TGTGCCTGGAACGGGCGGGGGTACTACAATGAGCAGTTCTTC.

The rearrangement joins TRBV18 to TRBJ2-1, with 11 bases identical to TRBD1. The V gene end was trimmed by 1 base and the J gene end by 9 bases; junction bases not matched to a gene: 2. The CDR3 has 14 residues. Per germline, CDR1 KGHSH and CDR2 LQKENI. The CDR3 nucleotides are TGTGCCAGCTCACCACTGGACAGGGGGCGTGAGCAGTTCTTC. Protein sequence: CASSPLDRGREQFF.

This chain links TRBV21-1 with TRBJ2-7; the listed D gene, TRBD1, was not tested against the DNA. TRBV21-1 is reported as a pseudogene. There are 13 residues in the CDR3. CDR3 in DNA: TGTGCCAGCAGCCCTGGGACAAAATACGAGCAGTACTTC. It codes for CASSPGTKYEQYF.

The chain recombines TRBV29-1 with TRBJ1-1, with D unresolved. This CDR3 is 13 amino acids long. Germline V lookup: CDR1 SQVTM, CDR2 ANQGSEA. V lost 7 bases and J lost 0, with 12 bases in between. The CDR3 spells CSAAHTVNTEAFF. The CDR3 DNA is TGCAGCGCCGCACATACAGTGAACACTGAAGCTTTCTTT.

The rearrangement links TRBV5-5 to TRBJ1-2, with 9 positions matching TRBD1. CDR1 is SGHKS, CDR2 YYEKEE, per germline (reference sequence). The CDR3 extends over 15 amino acids. Germline trimming cut 3 bases from V and 2 bases from J; bases unmatched to any gene: 5. The CDR3 sequence: CASSSSGTGNYGYTF. CDR3 bases: TGTGCCAGCAGCTCATCTGGGACAGGGAACTATGGCTACACCTTC.

This clone appeared a single time. CDR3 amino acids: CASSPGRAYEQYF. CDR3 DNA: TGTGCCAGCAGTCCCGGCAGGGCCTACGAGCAGTACTTC. The rearrangement joins TRBV6-2 or TRBV6-3 to TRBJ2-7; weak D call: TRBD1 (5 bases). The CDR3 contains 13 residues. Germline V gene data show CDR1 as MNHEY and CDR2 as SVGEGT. Trimming shortened V by 5 bases and J by 2 bases, and 10 bases separated the two germline ends.

The V gene is TRBV7-6, the J gene TRBJ2-7, with 9 bases lining up with TRBD2. CDR1 is SGHVS and CDR2 is FNYEAQ in the germline V gene. With 5 bases clipped from V and 0 bases from J, the junction kept 8 bases outside the gene matches. The CDR3 covers 16 residues. This CDR3 reads CASSKNSGGSSYEQYF. CDR3 bases: TGTGCCAGCAGCAAAAATAGCGGGGGTAGCTCCTACGAGCAGTACTTC.

The gene calls are TRBV11-2 and TRBJ1-2; D ambiguous. V dropped 2 bases and J dropped 8 bases, with 18 bases sitting between them. This CDR3 has 15 amino acids. In germline, CDR1 is SGHAT, CDR2 FQNNGV. CDR3: CASSLIDGREWGYTF. In DNA, the CDR3 is TGTGCCAGCAGCTTAATCGACGGAAGGGAGTGGGGCTACACCTTC.

The CDR3 region is CASSQVGVGETQYF. The CDR3 coding sequence is TGCGCCAGCAGCCAAGTAGGGGTAGGGGAGACCCAGTACTTC. The V gene is TRBV4-3, the J gene TRBJ2-5, with D perhaps TRBD1 (5 bases). The CDR3 is 14 amino acids. V lost 1 base and J lost 5, with 11 bases in between. Germline CDR1 LGHNA, CDR2 YSLEER.